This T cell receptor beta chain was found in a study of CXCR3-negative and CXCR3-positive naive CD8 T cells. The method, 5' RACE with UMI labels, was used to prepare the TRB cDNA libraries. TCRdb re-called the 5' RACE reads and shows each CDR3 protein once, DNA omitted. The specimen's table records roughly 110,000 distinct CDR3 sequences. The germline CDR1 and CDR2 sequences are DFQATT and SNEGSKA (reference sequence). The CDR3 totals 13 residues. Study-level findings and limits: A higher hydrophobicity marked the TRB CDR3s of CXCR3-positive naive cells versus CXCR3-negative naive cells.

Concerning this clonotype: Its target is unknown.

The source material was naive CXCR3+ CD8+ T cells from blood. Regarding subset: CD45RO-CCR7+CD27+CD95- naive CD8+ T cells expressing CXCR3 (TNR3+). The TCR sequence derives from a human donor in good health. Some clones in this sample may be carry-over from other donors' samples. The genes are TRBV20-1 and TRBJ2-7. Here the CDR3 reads CSASRGSVVEQYF.